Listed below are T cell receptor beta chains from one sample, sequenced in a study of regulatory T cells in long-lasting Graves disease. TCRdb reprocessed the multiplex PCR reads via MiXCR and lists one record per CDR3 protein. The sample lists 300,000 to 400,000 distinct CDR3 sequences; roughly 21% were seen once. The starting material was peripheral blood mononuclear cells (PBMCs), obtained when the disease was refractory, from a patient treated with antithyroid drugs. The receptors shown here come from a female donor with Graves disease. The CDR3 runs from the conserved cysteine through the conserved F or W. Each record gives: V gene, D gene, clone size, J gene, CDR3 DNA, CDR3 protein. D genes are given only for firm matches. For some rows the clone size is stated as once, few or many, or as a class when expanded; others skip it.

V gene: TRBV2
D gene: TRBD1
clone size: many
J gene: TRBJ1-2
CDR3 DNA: TGTGCCAGCAGTGTGGACAGGAAGAATGGCTACACCTTC
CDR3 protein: CASSVDRKNGYTF

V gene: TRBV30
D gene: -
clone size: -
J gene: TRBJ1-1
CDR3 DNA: TGTGCCTGGAGTGTGTTCTGGACGGCGAACACTGAAGCTTTCTTT
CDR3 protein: CAWSVFWTANTEAFF

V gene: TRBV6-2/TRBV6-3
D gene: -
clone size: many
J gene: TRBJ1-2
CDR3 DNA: TGTGCCAGCCGCCCCAGGGCCGGTGGCTACACCTTC
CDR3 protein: CASRPRAGGYTF

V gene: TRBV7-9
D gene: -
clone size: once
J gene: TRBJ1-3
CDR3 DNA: TGTGCCAGCAGTTCACAGGTTCCCGGAAACACCATATATTTT
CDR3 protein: CASSSQVPGNTIYF

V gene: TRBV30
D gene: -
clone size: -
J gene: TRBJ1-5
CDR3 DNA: TGTGCCTGGAGTGAACCATATAGCAATCAGCCCCAGCATTTT
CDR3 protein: CAWSEPYSNQPQHF

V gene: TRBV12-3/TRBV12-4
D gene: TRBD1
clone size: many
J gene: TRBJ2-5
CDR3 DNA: TGTGCCTCTCAGTGGGGGACAGGGAACCAAGAGACCCAGTACTTC
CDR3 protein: CASQWGTGNQETQYF

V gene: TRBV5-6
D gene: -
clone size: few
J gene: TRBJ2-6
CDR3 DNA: TGTGCCAGCAGCCCGTACATGTCTGGGGCCAACGTCCTGACTTTC
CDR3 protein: CASSPYMSGANVLTF

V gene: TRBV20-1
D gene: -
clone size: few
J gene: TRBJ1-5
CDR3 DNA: TGCAGTGCTAGCACCGGGACTGGAAATCAGCCCCAGCATTTT
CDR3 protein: CSASTGTGNQPQHF

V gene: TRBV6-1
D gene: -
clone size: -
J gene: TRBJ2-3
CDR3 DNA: TGTGCCAGCAGTATAGACTCTGGGGGTGAAGATACGCAGTATTTT
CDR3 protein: CASSIDSGGEDTQYF

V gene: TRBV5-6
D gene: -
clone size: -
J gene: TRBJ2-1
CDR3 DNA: TGTGCCAGCAGCCCGATCTCCGGGAACACCTACAATGAGCAGTTCTTC
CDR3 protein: CASSPISGNTYNEQFF

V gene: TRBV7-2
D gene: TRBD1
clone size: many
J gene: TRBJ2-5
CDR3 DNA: TGTGCCAGCAGCCTCCGGACAGGGCTTCCTCAAGAGACCCAGTACTTC
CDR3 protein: CASSLRTGLPQETQYF

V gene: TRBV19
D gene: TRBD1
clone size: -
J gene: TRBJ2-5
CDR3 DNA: TGTGCCAGTAGTACAACCGGGACAGGGAGATTGGAGACCCAGTACTTC
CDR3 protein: CASSTTGTGRLETQYF

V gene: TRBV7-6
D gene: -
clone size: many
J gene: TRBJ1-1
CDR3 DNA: TGTGCCAGCAGCCCCGGGCCCTGGAGGGAAGGTGAAGCTTTCTTT
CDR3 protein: CASSPGPWREGEAFF

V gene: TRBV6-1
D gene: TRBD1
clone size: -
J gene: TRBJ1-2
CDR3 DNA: TGTGCCAGCTCAGACGGACAGGGGGCGACTGGCTACACCTTC
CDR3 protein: CASSDGQGATGYTF

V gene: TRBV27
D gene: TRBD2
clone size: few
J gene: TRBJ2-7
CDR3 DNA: TGTGCCAGCAGTTTGACTAGCGGGAGGAGATGTACCTACGAGCAGTACTTC
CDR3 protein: CASSLTSGRRCTYEQYF

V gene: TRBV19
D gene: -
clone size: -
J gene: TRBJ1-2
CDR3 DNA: TGTGCCAGTAGAACAGGGCCCTCTGCTAACTATGGCTACACCTTC
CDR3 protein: CASRTGPSANYGYTF

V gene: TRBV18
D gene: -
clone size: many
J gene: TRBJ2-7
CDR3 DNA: TGTGCCAGCTCACCGGTCGAAGGATACGAGCAGTACTTC
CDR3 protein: CASSPVEGYEQYF

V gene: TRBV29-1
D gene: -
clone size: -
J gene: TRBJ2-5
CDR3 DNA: TGCAGCGTGGGGCCGGCGGTTAAAGAGACCCAGTACTTC
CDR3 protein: CSVGPAVKETQYF

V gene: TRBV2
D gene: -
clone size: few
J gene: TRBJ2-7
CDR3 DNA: TGTGCCAGCAGCGGCGGACTGGGACAAGGCGAGCAGTACTTC
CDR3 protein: CASSGGLGQGEQYF

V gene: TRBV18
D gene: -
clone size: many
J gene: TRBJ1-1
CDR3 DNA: TGTGCCAGCTCACGCCAGGGCATGGGGAACACTGAAGCTTTCTTT
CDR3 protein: CASSRQGMGNTEAFF

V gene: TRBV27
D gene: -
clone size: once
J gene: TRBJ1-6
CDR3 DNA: TGTGCCAGCACGAGGCAGTGGGATAATTCACCCCTCCACTTT
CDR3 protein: CASTRQWDNSPLHF

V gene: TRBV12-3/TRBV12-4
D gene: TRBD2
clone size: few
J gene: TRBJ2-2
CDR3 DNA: TGTGCCAGCAGTTTTCGCCAAGCGGGGGGTCCCAACACCGGGGAGCTGTTTTTT
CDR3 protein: CASSFRQAGGPNTGELFF

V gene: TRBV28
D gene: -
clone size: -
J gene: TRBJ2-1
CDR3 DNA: TGTGCCAGCAGTTTCCAGGAGCAGTTCTTC
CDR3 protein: CASSFQEQFF

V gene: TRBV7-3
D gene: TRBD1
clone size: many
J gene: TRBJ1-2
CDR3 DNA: TGTGCCAGCAGCTTAACCCCCCTTTTGGGACAGGGTGGCGGCTACACCTTC
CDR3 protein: CASSLTPLLGQGGGYTF

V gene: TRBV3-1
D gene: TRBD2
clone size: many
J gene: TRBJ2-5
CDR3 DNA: TGTGCCAGCAGCCAAGGATTTAGCGGGGTCCCGCGGGAGACCCAGTACTTC
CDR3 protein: CASSQGFSGVPRETQYF

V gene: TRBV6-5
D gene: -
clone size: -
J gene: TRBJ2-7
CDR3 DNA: TGTGCCAGCAGTTCGGGAGCTCCCTACGAGCAGTACTTC
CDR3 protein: CASSSGAPYEQYF

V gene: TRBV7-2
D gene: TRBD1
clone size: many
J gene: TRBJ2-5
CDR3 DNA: TGTGCCAGCAGCATAAACAGGGGGCAAGAGACCCAGTACTTC
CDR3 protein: CASSINRGQETQYF

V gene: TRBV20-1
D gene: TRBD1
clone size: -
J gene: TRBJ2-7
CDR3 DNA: TGCAGTGCTAAAGCCGGGACAGGGGCCTCCTACGAGCAGTACTTC
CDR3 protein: CSAKAGTGASYEQYF

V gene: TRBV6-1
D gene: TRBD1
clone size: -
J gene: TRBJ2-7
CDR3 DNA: TGTGCCGCCAGCCAGTACAGGGGTCTCTACGAGCAGTACTTC
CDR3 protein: CAASQYRGLYEQYF

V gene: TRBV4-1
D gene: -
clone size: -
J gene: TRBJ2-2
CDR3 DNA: TGCGCCAGCAGAATATCAGGATCCGGGGAGCTGTTTTTT
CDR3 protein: CASRISGSGELFF

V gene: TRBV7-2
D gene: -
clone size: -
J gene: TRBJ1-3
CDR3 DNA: TGTGCCAGTTCCCCCGGACACCACTCTGGAAACACCATATATTTT
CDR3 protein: CASSPGHHSGNTIYF

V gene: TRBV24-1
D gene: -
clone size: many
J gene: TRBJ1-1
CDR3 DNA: TGTGCCACAACCTTAGGGGTGGACACTGAAGCTTTCTTT
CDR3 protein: CATTLGVDTEAFF

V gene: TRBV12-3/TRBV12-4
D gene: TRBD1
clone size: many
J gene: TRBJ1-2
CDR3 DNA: TGTGCCAGCAGAGGGACAGACACTACCCTTGCCTATGGCTACACCTTC
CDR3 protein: CASRGTDTTLAYGYTF

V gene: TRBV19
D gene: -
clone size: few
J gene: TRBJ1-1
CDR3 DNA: TGTGCCAGTACCCTGGGGGGGAGAAACACTGAAGCTTTCTTT
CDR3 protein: CASTLGGRNTEAFF

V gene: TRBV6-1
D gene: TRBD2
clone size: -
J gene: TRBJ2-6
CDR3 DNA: TGTGCCAGCAGCCGTAGCGGGGGCTCTGGGGCCAACGTCCTGACTTTC
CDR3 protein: CASSRSGGSGANVLTF

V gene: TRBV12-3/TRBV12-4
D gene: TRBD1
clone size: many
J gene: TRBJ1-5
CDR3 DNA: TGTGCCAGCAGTTCCTCATCCGCCAGGGGGTGGGATCAGCCCCAGCATTTT
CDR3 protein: CASSSSSARGWDQPQHF

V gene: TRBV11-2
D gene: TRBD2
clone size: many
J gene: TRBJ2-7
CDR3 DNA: TGTGCCAGCAGCTTAATGGGGCTAGCGGGGGGGCCCTTCCCCTACGAGCAGTACTTC
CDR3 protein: CASSLMGLAGGPFPYEQYF

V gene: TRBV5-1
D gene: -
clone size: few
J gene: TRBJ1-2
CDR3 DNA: TGCGCCAGCAGCTCCGGACAGCTGGCCCATGGCTACACCTTC
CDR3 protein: CASSSGQLAHGYTF

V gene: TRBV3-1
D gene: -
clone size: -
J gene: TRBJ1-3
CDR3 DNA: TGTGCCAGCAGGGAAAACGGGGGAACTGGAAACACCATATATTTT
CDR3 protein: CASRENGGTGNTIYF

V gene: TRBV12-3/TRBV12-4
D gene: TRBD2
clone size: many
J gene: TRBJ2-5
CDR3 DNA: TGTGCCAGCAGTTTAGGGAGCGGGAGAGTGGTAGAGACCCAGTACTTC
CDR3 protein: CASSLGSGRVVETQYF

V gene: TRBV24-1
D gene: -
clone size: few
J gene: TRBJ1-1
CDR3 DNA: TGTGCCACCAGTGTTCCGCTGAACACTGAAGCTTTCTTT
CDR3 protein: CATSVPLNTEAFF

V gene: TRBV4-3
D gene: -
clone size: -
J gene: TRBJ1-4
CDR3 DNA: TGCGCCAGCAGCCAAGATGGAGTCGGGCGGGGGGGGAATGAAAAACTGTTTTTT
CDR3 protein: CASSQDGVGRGGNEKLFF

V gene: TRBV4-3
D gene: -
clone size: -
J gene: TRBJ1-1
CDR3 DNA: TGCGCCAGCAGCCAAGATCGAACAGGGCGGACTGAAGCTTTCTTT
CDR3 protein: CASSQDRTGRTEAFF

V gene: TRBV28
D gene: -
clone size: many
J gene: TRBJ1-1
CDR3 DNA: TGTGCCAGCAGTTTATGGACGGGGGGGAACACTGAAGCTTTCTTT
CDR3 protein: CASSLWTGGNTEAFF

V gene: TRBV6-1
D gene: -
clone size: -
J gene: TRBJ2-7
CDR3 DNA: TGTGCCAGCGGGAAGGGGCCTATCTCCTGCGAGCAGTACTTC
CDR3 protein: CASGKGPISCEQYF

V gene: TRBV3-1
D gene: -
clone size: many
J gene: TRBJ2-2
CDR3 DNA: TGTGCCAGCAGCCAAGATTCACTTTTAGCCGGGGAGCTGTTTTTT
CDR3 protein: CASSQDSLLAGELFF

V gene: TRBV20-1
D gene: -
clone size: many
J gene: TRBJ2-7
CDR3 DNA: TGCAGTGCACGACTCCAGGGCGCCATCTACGAGCAGTACTTC
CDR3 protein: CSARLQGAIYEQYF

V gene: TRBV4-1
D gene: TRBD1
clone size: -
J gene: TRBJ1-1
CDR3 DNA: TGCGCCAGCAGCAACAGGGGATTCGCTGAAGCTTTCTTT
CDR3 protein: CASSNRGFAEAFF